One sample yielded the 22 T cell receptor beta chains listed below, sequenced in a study of cytomegalovirus exposure and HLA in healthy donors (dated by TCRdb to the late 2010s). Library preparation used the immunoSEQ multiplex PCR assay. For the multiplex PCR, a mixture combining 60 forward primers for TCR Vbeta segments and 13 reverse primers for TCR Jbeta segments was used. Here the immuneACCESS table is served through TCRdb, limited to in-frame sequences with V and J called. Missing clones are a known gap in these copies; in checked studies unresolved V genes cover under half, and the rest lacks a known reason. This sample comprises around 200,000 clones, around 84% of them detected only once. The ten largest clones add up to around 1.2% of the sample. The source material was PBMCs. Receptors were obtained from a girl aged 2 to 10 in good health and CMV-seropositive.

This clone was counted a few times. The V call is TRBV18, the J call TRBJ2-1; 7 bases match TRBD2. Looked up from germline, CDR1 is KGHSH and CDR2 is LQKENI. J lost 3 bases, V lost 2 bases, and 1 base had no gene match. The CDR3 length is 14 residues. The chain's CDR3 is CASSPGDYYNEQFF. The CDR3 nucleotides are TGTGCCAGCTCACCAGGGGACTACTACAATGAGCAGTTCTTC. Filled out from reference TRBV18 and TRBJ2-1, the complete variable domain reads NAGVMQNPRHLVRRRGQEARLRCSPMKGHSHVYWYRQLPEEGLKFMVYLQKENIIDESGMPKERFSAEFPKEGPSILRIQQVVRGDSAAYFCASSPGDYYNEQFFGPGTRLTVL.

The rearrangement uses TRBV5-1 and TRBJ2-1; TRBD2 matches 15 bases. V dropped 3 bases and J dropped 9; count of bases not matched to a gene: 13. Per the germline V gene, CDR1 is SGHRS and CDR2 is YFSETQ. The CDR3 contains 18 residues. In DNA, the CDR3 is TGCGCCAGCAGCTCCCTCGCAGGACTAGCGGGAGGGCGGGGTGAGCAGTTCTTC. Its protein is CASSSLAGLAGGRGEQFF.

The gene calls are TRBV9 and TRBJ1-3; D ambiguous. CDR3 length equals 14 residues. Germline V gene sequence: CDR1 SGDLS, CDR2 YYNGEE. V was trimmed by 2 bases and J by 0 bases, leaving 6 bases between them. The CDR3 nucleotides read TGTGCCAGCAGCGTTGACTTCTCTGGAAACACCATATATTTT. Protein product: CASSVDFSGNTIYF.

The chain has TRBV7-8 and TRBJ2-6, with D possibly matching TRBD2 (6 bases). V was pared by 7 bases and J by 0 bases, with 19 bases between. The CDR3 has 18 amino acids. Germline lookup yields CDR1 SGHVS and CDR2 FQNEAQ. CDR3 region: CASTPTRLGFSGANVLTF. The CDR3 coding sequence is TGTGCCAGCACCCCGACCCGACTAGGGTTCTCTGGGGCCAACGTCCTGACTTTC.

The chain couples TRBV6-1 to TRBJ2-2, with 7 bases matching TRBD2. The CDR3 runs 18 residues. CDR1 and CDR2 from the germline V gene are MNHNS and SASEGT. The ends lost 4 bases at V and 2 bases at J; junction bases unmatched: 13. The CDR3 protein is CASSVPPGQRGNTGELFF. The CDR3 DNA follows: TGTGCCAGCAGTGTCCCTCCAGGCCAGCGGGGAAACACCGGGGAGCTGTTTTTT.

The J gene is TRBJ2-5, the V gene TRBV27; 7 nucleotides align to TRBD2. Matching the DNA end better, TRBJ2-7 makes the J call doubtful. Germline assignment: CDR1 MNHEY and CDR2 SMNVEV (reference sequence). CDR3 length equals 14 residues. Here the CDR3 DNA reads TGTGCCAGCAGGTGGGGGGGTGGGACCTACGAGCAGTACTTC. Translated: CASRWGGGTYEQYF.

J is TRBJ1-1 and V is TRBV5-1, with TRBD1 matching over 7 bases. The V gene end was trimmed by 3 bases and the J gene end by 4 bases; junction bases not matched to a gene: 21. The CDR3 runs to 19 residues. Germline CDR1 SGHRS, CDR2 YFSETQ. CDR3 in amino acids: CASSSGFRTGGVRGTEAFF. CDR3 nucleotide sequence: TGCGCCAGCAGCTCGGGATTTAGGACAGGAGGGGTTCGGGGCACTGAAGCTTTCTTT.

V and J are TRBV4-1 and TRBJ2-6, with 12 bases lining up with TRBD2. Trimming at V came to 3 bases and at J to 0 bases, leaving 3 bases not matched to a gene. The CDR3 has 18 residues. Germline CDR1 and CDR2: MGHRA and YSYEKL. This CDR3 is CASSHGLAGRSGANVLTF. The CDR3 DNA sequence: TGCGCCAGCAGCCATGGACTAGCGGGGCGCTCTGGGGCCAACGTCCTGACTTTC.

This clone showed up just a few times. The chain couples TRBV4-2 to TRBJ2-2; perhaps TRBD1 as D (6 bases). In germline, CDR1 is LGHNA, CDR2 YNFKEQ. This CDR3 has 15 amino acids. Trimming took off 6 bases at V and 3 bases at J, with 14 bases between the two ends. The CDR3 bases are TGTGCCAGCAGTAGGGACAAAGCGTACACCGGGGAGCTGTTTTTT. It translates to CASSRDKAYTGELFF.

The chain couples TRBV29-1 to TRBJ1-3, with 10 bases identical to TRBD1. The CDR3 spans 16 residues. V lost 7 bases and J lost 0; bases outside the gene matches: 9. The germline gives CDR1 SQVTM, CDR2 ANQGSEA. CDR3 residues: CSAIGTGANSGNTIYF. CDR3 DNA: TGCAGCGCAATCGGGACAGGGGCCAACTCTGGAAACACCATATATTTT.

This chain links TRBV30 with TRBJ2-3, with 8 bases matching TRBD2. Germline V gene sequence: CDR1 GTSNPN, CDR2 SVGIG (reference sequence). The ends lost 3 bases at V and 4 bases at J; junction bases unmatched: 3. CDR3 length: 13 residues. CDR3 coding DNA: TGTGCCTGGAGGGACGGGGGGGCAGATACGCAGTATTTT. Its protein product is CAWRDGGADTQYF. The variable domain in full, completed from reference TRBV30 and TRBJ2-3, reads SQTIHQWPATLVQPVGSPLSLECTVEGTSNPNLYWYRQAAGRGLQLLFYSVGIGQISSEVPQNLSASRPQDRQFILSSKKLLLSDSGFYLCAWRDGGADTQYFGPGTRLTVL.

The CDR3: CASSLDSGGVREAFF. DNA for the CDR3: TGCGCCAGCAGCTTGGATTCGGGAGGTGTCCGTGAAGCTTTCTTT. The chain recombines TRBV5-1 with TRBJ1-1; the D is unclear. Deletions cut 0 bases from V and 7 bases from J, with 16 bases between. Germline values: CDR1 SGHRS, CDR2 YFSETQ. CDR3 length equals 15 residues.

This clone was observed a few times. The genes are TRBV7-9 and TRBJ2-7, with 11 bases identical to TRBD2. The CDR3 runs 14 residues. V lost 4 bases, J lost 2 bases, and 1 base stayed unmatched. Germline assignment: CDR1 SEHNR and CDR2 FQNEAQ (reference sequence). This chain's CDR3 is CASSSSGRTYEQYF. Here the CDR3 DNA reads TGTGCCAGCAGCTCTAGCGGGAGGACCTACGAGCAGTACTTC. Variable domain in full (rest from reference TRBV7-9 and TRBJ2-7): DTGVSQNPRHKITKRGQNVTFRCDPISEHNRLYWYRQTLGQGPEFLTYFQNEAQLEKSRLLSDRFSAERPKGSFSTLEIQRTEQGDSAMYLCASSSSGRTYEQYFGPGTRLTVT.

The genes are TRBV5-8 and TRBJ2-1, with D possibly being TRBD2 (7 bases). This CDR3 is built from 13 residues. The V gene's germline CDR1 is SGHTS and CDR2 YDEGEE. Deletions cut 3 bases from V and 8 bases from J, with 12 bases between. This chain's CDR3 is CASSWGGAHEQFF. CDR3 DNA sequence: TGTGCCAGCAGCTGGGGGGGCGCACATGAGCAGTTCTTC.

This chain links TRBV7-2 with TRBJ2-5; D is unresolved. V lost 1 base, J lost 5 bases, and 11 bases lay in between. This CDR3 has 14 residues. Germline lookup yields CDR1 SGHTA and CDR2 FQGNSA. The CDR3 sequence: CASSLVVYGETQYF. The DNA of the CDR3 is TGTGCCAGCAGCTTAGTGGTGTACGGGGAGACCCAGTACTTC. Using reference TRBV7-2 and TRBJ2-5 for the parts outside the CDR3, the full variable domain is GAGVSQSPSNKVTEKGKDVELRCDPISGHTALYWYRQSLGQGLEFLIYFQGNSAPDKSGLPSDRFSAERTGGSVSTLTIQRTQQEDSAVYLCASSLVVYGETQYFGPGTRLLVL.

The rearrangement joins TRBV30 to TRBJ2-7; 9 nucleotides match TRBD2. Germline V gives CDR1 GTSNPN, CDR2 SVGIG (reference sequence). The trim removed 5 bases at V and 2 bases at J, leaving 10 bases unmatched. The CDR3 has 15 residues. The CDR3 region is CAWARGLAGTYEQYF. The CDR3 nucleotides read TGTGCCTGGGCTCGAGGGCTAGCGGGGACCTACGAGCAGTACTTC.

The chain links TRBV6-5 to TRBJ2-1; D is undetermined. The CDR3 is made up of 12 amino acids. With 8 bases removed from V and 5 bases from J, the gap between germline ends came to 10 bases. Germline lookup yields CDR1 MNHEY and CDR2 SVGAGI. CDR3 nucleotide sequence: TGTGCCAGCGGATTCAGGAACAATGAGCAGTTCTTC. Its protein product is CASGFRNNEQFF.

The CDR3 reads CASSIGGAGELFF. Written as DNA, the CDR3 is TGTGCCAGTAGTATCGGAGGGGCCGGGGAGCTGTTTTTT. The chain recombines TRBV19 with TRBJ2-2; a weak D match, TRBD2 (6 bases). Germline V gene sequence: CDR1 LNHDA, CDR2 SQIVND (reference sequence). This CDR3 spans 13 amino acids. V lost 3 bases to trimming and J lost 6 bases, with 8 bases between them.

The J gene is TRBJ2-1, the V gene TRBV27; TRBD2 matches at 13 bases. This CDR3 is built from 15 residues. V dropped 10 bases and J dropped 4; count of bases not matched to a gene: 7. Germline values: CDR1 MNHEY, CDR2 SMNVEV (reference sequence). DNA for the CDR3: TGTGCCATCCGGCCACTAGCGGGAGGGTACAATGAGCAGTTCTTC. Its translation: CAIRPLAGGYNEQFF.

CDR3 sequence: CASSLYSLTGQPQHF. The DNA of the CDR3 is TGTGCCAGCAGTTTGTACAGCCTTACCGGTCAGCCCCAGCATTTT. This chain links TRBV28 with TRBJ1-5, with D hard to call. Germline V gives CDR1 MDHEN, CDR2 SYDVKM. V lost 3 bases to trimming and J lost 6 bases, with 15 bases between them. This CDR3 comprises 15 residues. Drawing the rest from reference TRBV28 and TRBJ1-5, the complete variable domain is DVKVTQSSRYLVKRTGEKVFLECVQDMDHENMFWYRQDPGLGLRLIYFSYDVKMKEKGDIPEGYSVSREKKERFSLILESASTNQTSMYLCASSLYSLTGQPQHFGDGTRLSIL.

This rearrangement joins TRBV5-5 to TRBJ2-7; D unclear. Germline CDR1 is SGHKS and CDR2 is YYEKEE (reference sequence). V lost 1 base, J lost 8 bases, and 7 bases lay in between. This CDR3 is built from 11 residues. The CDR3: CASSLPTQQYF. The CDR3 bases are TGTGCCAGCAGCTTGCCTACGCAGCAGTACTTC.

This chain links TRBV6-1 with TRBJ2-7, with D possibly being TRBD2 (5 bases). The CDR3 extends over 13 amino acids. V was shortened by 2 bases and J by 6 bases, with 11 bases between the two germline ends. Germline CDR1 MNHNS, CDR2 SASEGT. The CDR3 DNA follows: TGTGCCAGCAGTGAAAGGAGAGGGCTCGAGCAGTACTTC. It encodes CASSERRGLEQYF.